These 17 T cell receptor beta chains came from one sample sequenced in a study of blood T cell repertoires in COVID-19. The assay was immunoSEQ multiplex PCR, and TCRdb's table has in-frame clones only and misses some. The sample lists over 130,000 clones; 60% to 85% were seen once. The sequenced sample was peripheral blood. Receptors were obtained from a man aged 50-59 years with acute or convalescent COVID-19.

The CDR3 bases are TGTGCCAGCAGCTTAGGGGCTAGCGCTGAGACCCAGTACTTC. This encodes CASSLGASAETQYF. This chain links TRBV11-2 with TRBJ2-5; possibly TRBD2 for D (6 bases). Germline CDR1 SGHAT, CDR2 FQNNGV. This CDR3 has 14 amino acids. Trimming cost V 1 base and J 5 bases, with 11 bases left between them.

The table lists this clone with a few counts. The chain uses TRBV19 and TRBJ2-4, with 8 bases aligning to TRBD2. The V and J ends lost 5 bases and 0 bases, in that order; junction bases with no gene match: 12. This CDR3 has 18 amino acids. CDR1 and CDR2 (germline): LNHDA, SQIVND (reference sequence). The CDR3 DNA follows: TGTGCCAGTAGTGTCTCGGCGGGGGGAGAACTAGCCAAAAACATTCAGTACTTC. It encodes CASSVSAGGELAKNIQYF.

The chain combines TRBV5-4 with TRBJ1-6, with D possibly being TRBD1 (6 bases). Germline V gene data show CDR1 as SGHNT and CDR2 as YYREEE (reference sequence). The germline V and J ends were trimmed by 4 bases and 5 bases, with 13 bases remaining between them. This CDR3 comprises 15 residues. The CDR3: CASSPGHEHNSPLHF. CDR3 bases: TGTGCCAGCAGCCCGGGACACGAACATAATTCACCCCTCCACTTT.

The chain joins TRBV28 to TRBJ2-5, with D perhaps TRBD1 (5 bases). Germline-derived CDR1 and CDR2 are MDHEN and SYDVKM. V lost 8 bases to trimming and J lost 0 bases, with 13 bases between them. The CDR3 contains 14 residues. The chain's CDR3 is CASGVPGYQETQYF. CDR3 DNA sequence: TGTGCCAGCGGGGTACCAGGGTACCAAGAGACCCAGTACTTC. Filled out from reference TRBV28 and TRBJ2-5, the complete variable domain reads DVKVTQSSRYLVKRTGEKVFLECVQDMDHENMFWYRQDPGLGLRLIYFSYDVKMKEKGDIPEGYSVSREKKERFSLILESASTNQTSMYLCASGVPGYQETQYFGPGTRLLVL.

This chain uses TRBV19 with TRBJ2-2; no definite D call. The V end was cut by 11 bases, the J end by 0 bases, with 7 bases between. Germline lookup yields CDR1 LNHDA and CDR2 SQIVND (reference sequence). CDR3 length equals 12 residues. In nucleotides, the CDR3 is TGTGCCTCGGGTCCGAACACCGGGGAGCTGTTTTTT. The encoded protein is CASGPNTGELFF.

The gene calls are TRBV29-1 and TRBJ1-3; TRBD1 aligns across 7 bases. The CDR3 runs to 12 residues. With V trimmed by 6 bases and J by 2 bases, 1 base remained unmatched. In germline, CDR1 is SQVTM, CDR2 ANQGSEA. CDR3 residues: CSVTGTGNTIYF. The DNA for the CDR3 is TGCAGCGTGACAGGGACTGGAAACACCATATATTTT.

The gene calls are TRBV25-1 and TRBJ2-2; 8 bases map to TRBD1. The CDR3 has 15 amino acids. V trimming: 6 bases; J trimming: 4 bases; junction bases outside the gene matches: 7. Germline CDR1 and CDR2: MGHDK and SYGVNS. The CDR3 sequence: CASRRTGLGTGELFF. The CDR3 DNA sequence: TGTGCCAGCAGGCGGACAGGGCTAGGCACCGGGGAGCTGTTTTTT.

The CDR3 bases are TGTGCCTGGGGACGTGGGGAGAAACCTAATGAAAAACTGTTTTTT. Protein: CAWGRGEKPNEKLFF. The V call is TRBV30, the J call TRBJ1-4; D uncertain. V was shortened by 5 bases and J by 3 bases, with 16 bases between the two germline ends. CDR1 GTSNPN and CDR2 SVGIG come from the germline V gene (reference sequence). The CDR3 sequence is 15 residues long.

The V gene is TRBV29-1, the J gene TRBJ1-2; D unresolved. The germline V and J ends were trimmed by 3 bases and 2 bases, with 19 bases remaining between them. Germline V lookup: CDR1 SQVTM, CDR2 ANQGSEA. CDR3 length: 16 residues. The DNA of the CDR3 is TGCAGCGTTGATTATTTCGAATCGGCAGGCAACTATGGCTACACCTTC. Its protein product is CSVDYFESAGNYGYTF.

This chain connects TRBV10-1 to TRBJ1-1, with a tentative D call TRBD1 (6 bases). The CDR3 spans 14 residues. Trimming took 2 bases from V and 0 from J, leaving 7 bases between them. The germline V gene has CDR1 WNHNN and CDR2 SYGVQD (reference sequence). The CDR3, as DNA: TGCGCCAGCAGTGAGCAGGGGTTGAACACTGAAGCTTTCTTT. It encodes CASSEQGLNTEAFF.

The V gene is TRBV19, the J gene TRBJ1-4; tentative D call: TRBD1 (6 bases). The CDR3 is made up of 18 amino acids. Germline CDR1 reads LNHDA; CDR2 reads SQIVND (reference sequence). Trimming took off 5 bases at V and 3 bases at J, with 22 bases between the two ends. The CDR3 loop is CASSAPGQGGSPNEKLFF. For the CDR3, the DNA is TGTGCCAGTAGTGCCCCTGGACAAGGGGGATCTCCTAATGAAAAACTGTTTTTT.

This chain uses TRBV5-1 with TRBJ2-1; maybe TRBD1 (6 bases). CDR3 length: 15 amino acids. V was pared by 4 bases and J by 3 bases, with 14 bases between. CDR1 is SGHRS, CDR2 YFSETQ, per germline. The CDR3 region has the DNA TGCGCCAGCAGCAGTTCAGGGACACACTACAATGAGCAGTTCTTC. Amino acids: CASSSSGTHYNEQFF.

To note about this clone: Other DNA sequences in the sample encode the same CDR3. This chain links TRBV2 with TRBJ2-1; perhaps TRBD2 as D (6 bases). Germline CDR1 and CDR2: SNHLY and FYNNEI. The CDR3 runs 14 residues. Trimming removed 4 bases from V and 0 bases from J, with 7 bases in between. CDR3 sequence (DNA): TGTGCCAGCAGTGGGGGGGTCTCCTACAATGAGCAGTTCTTC. Translated: CASSGGVSYNEQFF.

J is TRBJ1-4 and V is TRBV5-1; D is unclear. Trimming pared 5 bases from V and 8 bases from J, leaving 10 bases between. Germline CDR1 and CDR2: SGHRS and YFSETQ. CDR3 length equals 12 residues. The CDR3 here is CASREGSEKLFF. The CDR3 DNA sequence: TGCGCCAGCAGGGAAGGGAGCGAAAAACTGTTTTTT. The full variable domain, completed using reference TRBV5-1 and TRBJ1-4, is KAGVTQTPRYLIKTRGQQVTLSCSPISGHRSVSWYQQTPGQGLQFLFEYFSETQRNKGNFPGRFSGRQFSNSRSEMNVSTLELGDSALYLCASREGSEKLFFGSGTQLSVL.

V gene TRBV27 combines with J gene TRBJ1-4; 9 nucleotides line up with TRBD1. Germline-derived CDR1 and CDR2 are MNHEY and SMNVEV (reference sequence). The V gene end was trimmed by 0 bases and the J gene end by 11 bases; junction bases not matched to a gene: 16. The CDR3 runs to 18 residues. Here the CDR3 DNA reads TGTGCCAGCAGTTTATCGGCCCTCGTCGGGACAGGGATGGGGAAACTGTTTTTT. Translated: CASSLSALVGTGMGKLFF. The variable domain in full, completed from reference TRBV27 and TRBJ1-4, reads EAQVTQNPRYLITVTGKKLTVTCSQNMNHEYMSWYRQDPGLGLRQIYYSMNVEVTDKGDVPEGYKVSRKEKRNFPLILESPSPNQTSLYFCASSLSALVGTGMGKLFFGSGTQLSVL.

A few counts support this clone. The J gene is TRBJ2-7, the V gene TRBV29-1, with 10 positions matching TRBD1. The germline gives CDR1 SQVTM, CDR2 ANQGSEA. The junction had 13 bases not matched to a gene; V was cut back by 6 bases and J by 5 bases. The CDR3 spans 15 residues. The CDR3 region is CSVWSPGQGPDEQYF. The CDR3 nucleotides read TGCAGCGTCTGGAGTCCGGGACAGGGGCCTGACGAGCAGTACTTC.

Only a few counts were recorded for this clone. The V call is TRBV12-5, the J call TRBJ1-2; no firm D call. CDR1 LGHNT and CDR2 FRNRAP come from the germline V gene. CDR3 length: 13 residues. V lost 6 bases to trimming and J lost 5 bases, with 13 bases between them. The DNA of the CDR3 is TGTGCTAGTGGAATTGGGCTTGGATATGGCTACACCTTC. Its translation: CASGIGLGYGYTF.